The clone carrying this T cell receptor (beta chain) was detected only a few times. This sample was included in a study of HIV-infected patients and healthy controls. TCRdb re-analysed the 5' RACE reads in MiXCR, keeping a single row per CDR3 protein. The sample shows tens of thousands of distinct CDR3 sequences, approximately 16% of them seen only once. The germline V and J ends were trimmed by 8 bases and 7 bases, with 18 bases remaining between them. This CDR3 is 14 amino acids long. CDR1 and CDR2 (germline): MDHEN, SYDVKM. The chain links TRBV28 to TRBJ1-5; the D gene is possibly TRBD1 (5 bases). What was sequenced was CD4+ T cells from blood. The TCR comes from a human donor in good health. This CDR3 is CASHGPGTGQPQHF. The CDR3 DNA sequence: TGTGCCAGCCACGGGCCAGGGACGGGACAGCCCCAGCATTTT.